This T cell receptor beta chain derives from a study of blood T cell repertoires in COVID-19. Overall study context: The study drew acute and convalescent COVID-19 samples from the United States, Italy and Spain.

How the authors handled the data: Nucleated cell counts were estimated from reference gene primer amplification. This table comes from immunoSEQ multiplex PCR, and its TCRdb copy is limited to in-frame clones, with some not included. That table is the source of V, J and clone size, and D and trimming were worked out from the DNA. Of around 130,000 clones in the sample, roughly three quarters were seen once. Germline lookup yields CDR1 SGHNT and CDR2 YYREEE (reference sequence). V shed 3 bases and J shed 9 bases, with 19 bases lying between them. This CDR3 has 16 amino acids. The sequence derives from a man at least 80 years old with acute or convalescent COVID-19. This chain links TRBV5-4 with TRBJ1-6; maybe TRBD1 (5 bases). What was sequenced was peripheral blood. The chain's CDR3 is CASSSPKERGGSPLHF. CDR3 coding DNA: TGTGCCAGCAGCTCCCCAAAAGAGCGGGGCGGTTCACCCCTCCACTTT.